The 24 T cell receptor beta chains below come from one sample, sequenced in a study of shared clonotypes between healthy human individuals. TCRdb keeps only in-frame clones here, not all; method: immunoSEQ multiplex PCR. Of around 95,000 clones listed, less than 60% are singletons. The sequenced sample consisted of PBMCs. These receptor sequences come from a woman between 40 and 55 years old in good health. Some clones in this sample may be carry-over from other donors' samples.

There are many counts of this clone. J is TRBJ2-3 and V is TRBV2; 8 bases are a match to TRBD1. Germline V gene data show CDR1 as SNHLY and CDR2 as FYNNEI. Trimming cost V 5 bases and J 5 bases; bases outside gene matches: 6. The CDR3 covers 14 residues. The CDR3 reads CASSRQGLGDTQYF. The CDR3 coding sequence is TGTGCCAGCAGTCGACAGGGGCTGGGAGATACGCAGTATTTT.

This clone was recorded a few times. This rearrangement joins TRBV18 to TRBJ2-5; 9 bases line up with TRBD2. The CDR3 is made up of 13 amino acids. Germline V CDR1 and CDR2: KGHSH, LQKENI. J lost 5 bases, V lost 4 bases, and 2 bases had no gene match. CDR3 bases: TGTGCCAGCTCACTAGCGGGAGATGAGACCCAGTACTTC. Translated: CASSLAGDETQYF.

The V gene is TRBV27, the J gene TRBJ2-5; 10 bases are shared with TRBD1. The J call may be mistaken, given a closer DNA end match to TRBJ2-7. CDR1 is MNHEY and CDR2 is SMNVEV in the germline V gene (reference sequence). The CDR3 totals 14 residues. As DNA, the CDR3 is TGTGCCAGCAGTTTTGGGACAGGGGTCTACGAGCAGTACTTC. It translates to CASSFGTGVYEQYF.

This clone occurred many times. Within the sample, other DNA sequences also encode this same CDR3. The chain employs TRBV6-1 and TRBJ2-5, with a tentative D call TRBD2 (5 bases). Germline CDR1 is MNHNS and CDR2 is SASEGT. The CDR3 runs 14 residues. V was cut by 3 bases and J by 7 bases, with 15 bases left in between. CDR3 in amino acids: CASSERAGKGTQYF. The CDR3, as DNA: TGTGCCAGCAGTGAGAGGGCTGGTAAAGGGACCCAGTACTTC.

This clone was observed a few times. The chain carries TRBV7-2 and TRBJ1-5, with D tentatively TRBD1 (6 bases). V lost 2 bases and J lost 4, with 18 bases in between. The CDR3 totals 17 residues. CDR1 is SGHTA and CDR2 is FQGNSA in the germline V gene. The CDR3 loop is CASSLTYRDDGNQPQHF. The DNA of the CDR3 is TGTGCCAGCAGCTTAACCTACAGGGATGATGGGAATCAGCCCCAGCATTTT.

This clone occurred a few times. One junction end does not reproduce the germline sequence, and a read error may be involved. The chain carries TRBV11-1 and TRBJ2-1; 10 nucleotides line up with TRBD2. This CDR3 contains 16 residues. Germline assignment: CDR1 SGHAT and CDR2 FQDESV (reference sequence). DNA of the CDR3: TGTGCCGGCAGCTTAGCAAGCGGGAGGGCCTACAATGAGCAGTTCTTC. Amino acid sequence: CAGSLASGRAYNEQFF.

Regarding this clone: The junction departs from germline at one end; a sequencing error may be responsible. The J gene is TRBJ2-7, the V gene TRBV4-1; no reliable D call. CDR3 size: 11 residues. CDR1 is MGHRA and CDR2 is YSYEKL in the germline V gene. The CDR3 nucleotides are TGTGCCAGCAGCTTAGCCTACGAGCAGTACTTC. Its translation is CASSLAYEQYF.

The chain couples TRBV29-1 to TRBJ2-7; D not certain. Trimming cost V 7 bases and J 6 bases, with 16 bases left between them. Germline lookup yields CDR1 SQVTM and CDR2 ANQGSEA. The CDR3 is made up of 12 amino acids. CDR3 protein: CSATLGPSEQYF. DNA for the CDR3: TGCAGCGCAACCCTTGGACCTAGCGAGCAGTACTTC.

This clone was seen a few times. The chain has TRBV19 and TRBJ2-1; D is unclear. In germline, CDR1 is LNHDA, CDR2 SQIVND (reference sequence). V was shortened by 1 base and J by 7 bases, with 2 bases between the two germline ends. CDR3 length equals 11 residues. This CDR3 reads CASSIVNEQFF. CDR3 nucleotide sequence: TGTGCCAGTAGTATAGTGAATGAGCAGTTCTTC.

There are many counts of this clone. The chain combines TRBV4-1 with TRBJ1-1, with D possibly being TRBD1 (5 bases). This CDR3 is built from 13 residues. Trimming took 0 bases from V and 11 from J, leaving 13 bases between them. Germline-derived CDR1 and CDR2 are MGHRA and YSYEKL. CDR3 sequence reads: CASSQDQEGRAFF. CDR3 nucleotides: TGCGCCAGCAGCCAAGATCAGGAGGGGCGGGCTTTCTTT.

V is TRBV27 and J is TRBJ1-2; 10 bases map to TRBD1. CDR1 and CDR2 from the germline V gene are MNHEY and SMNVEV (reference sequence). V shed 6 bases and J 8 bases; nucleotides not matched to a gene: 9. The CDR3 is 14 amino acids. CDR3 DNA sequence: TGTGCCAGCAGCCCTCGACAGGGGGCTTTGGGCTACACCTTC. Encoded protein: CASSPRQGALGYTF.

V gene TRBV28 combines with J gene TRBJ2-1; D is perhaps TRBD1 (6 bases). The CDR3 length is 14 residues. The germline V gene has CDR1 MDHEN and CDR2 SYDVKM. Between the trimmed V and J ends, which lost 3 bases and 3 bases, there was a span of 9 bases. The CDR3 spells CASSFGGNYNEQFF. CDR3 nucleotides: TGTGCCAGCAGTTTTGGGGGCAACTACAATGAGCAGTTCTTC.

For the CDR3, the DNA is TGCGCCAGCAGCCTCTTAGGGTCTCGGGGAGCAGATACGCAGTATTTT. Encoded protein: CASSLLGSRGADTQYF. This rearrangement joins TRBV5-1 to TRBJ2-3, with D maybe TRBD2 (5 bases). V lost 4 bases, J lost 4 bases, and 19 bases lay in between. Germline V gene data show CDR1 as SGHRS and CDR2 as YFSETQ. This CDR3 spans 16 amino acids.

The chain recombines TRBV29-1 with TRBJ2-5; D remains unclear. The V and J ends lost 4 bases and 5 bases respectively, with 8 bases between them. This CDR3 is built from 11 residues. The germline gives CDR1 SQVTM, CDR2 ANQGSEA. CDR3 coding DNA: TGCAGCGTTGTTCTCCAGGAGACCCAGTACTTC. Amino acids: CSVVLQETQYF.

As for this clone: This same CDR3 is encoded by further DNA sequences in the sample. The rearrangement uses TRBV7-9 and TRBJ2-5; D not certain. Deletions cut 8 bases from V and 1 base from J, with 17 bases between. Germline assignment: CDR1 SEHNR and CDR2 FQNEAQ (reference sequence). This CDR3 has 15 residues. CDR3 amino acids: CASSGLTLVQETQYF. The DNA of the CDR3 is TGTGCCAGCTCTGGCCTCACATTAGTCCAAGAGACCCAGTACTTC.

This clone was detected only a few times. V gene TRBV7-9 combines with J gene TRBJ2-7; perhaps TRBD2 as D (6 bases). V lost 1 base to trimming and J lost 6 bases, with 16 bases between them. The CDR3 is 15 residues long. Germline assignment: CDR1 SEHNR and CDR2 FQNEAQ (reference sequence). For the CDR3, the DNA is TGTGCCAGCAGCTTAGGCGGGGTTAACCCTCTCGAGCAGTACTTC. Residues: CASSLGGVNPLEQYF.

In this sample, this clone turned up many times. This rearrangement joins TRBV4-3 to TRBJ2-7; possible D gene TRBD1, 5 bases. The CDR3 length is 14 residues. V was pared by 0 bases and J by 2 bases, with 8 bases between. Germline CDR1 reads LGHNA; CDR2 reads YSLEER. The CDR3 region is CASSQDRVTYEQYF. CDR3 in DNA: TGCGCCAGCAGCCAAGACAGGGTTACCTACGAGCAGTACTTC.

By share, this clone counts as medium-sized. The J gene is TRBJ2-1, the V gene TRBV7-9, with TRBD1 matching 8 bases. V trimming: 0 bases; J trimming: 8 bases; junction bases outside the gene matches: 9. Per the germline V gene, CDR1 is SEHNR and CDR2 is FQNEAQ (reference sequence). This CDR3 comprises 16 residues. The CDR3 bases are TGTGCCAGCAGCTTAGCGACGACAGGGGAGGTCGATGAGCAGTTCTTC. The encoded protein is CASSLATTGEVDEQFF.

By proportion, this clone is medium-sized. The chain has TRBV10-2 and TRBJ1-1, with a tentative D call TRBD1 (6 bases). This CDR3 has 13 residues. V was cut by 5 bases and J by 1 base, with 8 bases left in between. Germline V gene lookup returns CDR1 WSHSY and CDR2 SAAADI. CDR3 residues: CASSPTGNTEAFF. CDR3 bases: TGCGCCAGCAGTCCGACAGGGAACACTGAAGCTTTCTTT.

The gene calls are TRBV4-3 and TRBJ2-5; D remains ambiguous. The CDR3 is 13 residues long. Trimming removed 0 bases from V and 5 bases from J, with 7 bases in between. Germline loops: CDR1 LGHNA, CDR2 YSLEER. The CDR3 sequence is CASSQDVRETQYF. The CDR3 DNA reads TGCGCCAGCAGCCAAGACGTCCGTGAGACCCAGTACTTC.

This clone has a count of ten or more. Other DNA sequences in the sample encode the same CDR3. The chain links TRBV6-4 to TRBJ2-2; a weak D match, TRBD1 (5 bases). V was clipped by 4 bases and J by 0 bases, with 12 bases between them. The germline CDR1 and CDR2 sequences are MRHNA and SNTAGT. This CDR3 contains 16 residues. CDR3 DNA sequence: TGTGCCAGCAGTGCAGCCCGGACATCGAACACCGGGGAGCTGTTTTTT. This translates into CASSAARTSNTGELFF.

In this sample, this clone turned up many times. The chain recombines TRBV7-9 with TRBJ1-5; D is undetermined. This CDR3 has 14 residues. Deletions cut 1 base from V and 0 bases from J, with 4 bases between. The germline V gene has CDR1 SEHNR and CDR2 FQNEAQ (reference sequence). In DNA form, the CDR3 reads TGTGCCAGCAGCTTAGAATATAGCAATCAGCCCCAGCATTTT. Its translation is CASSLEYSNQPQHF.

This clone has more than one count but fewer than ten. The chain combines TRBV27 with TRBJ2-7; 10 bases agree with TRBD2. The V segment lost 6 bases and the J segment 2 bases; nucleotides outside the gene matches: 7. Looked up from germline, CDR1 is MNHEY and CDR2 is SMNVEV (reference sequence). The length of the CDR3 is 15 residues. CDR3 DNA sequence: TGTGCCAGCAGGGGGCTAGCGGGGGCTACCTACGAGCAGTACTTC. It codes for CASRGLAGATYEQYF.

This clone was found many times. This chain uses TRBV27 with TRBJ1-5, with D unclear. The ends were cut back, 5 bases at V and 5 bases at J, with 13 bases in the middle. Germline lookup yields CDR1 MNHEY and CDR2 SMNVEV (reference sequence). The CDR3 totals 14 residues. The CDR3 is CASSPLGRDQPQHF. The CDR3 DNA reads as TGTGCCAGCAGTCCACTCGGGCGAGATCAGCCCCAGCATTTT.